This T cell receptor beta chain is from a study of OX40 agonist ivuxolimab in advanced cancers. With 2 bases clipped from V and 7 bases from J, the junction kept 8 bases outside the gene matches. Germline V gene data show CDR1 as MDHEN and CDR2 as SYDVKM. This CDR3 is built from 15 residues. With baseline, cycle 4 day 1, and cycle 7 day 1 as timepoints, blood was sampled. Clones were read by immunoSEQ multiplex PCR, and TCRdb kept only the in-frame ones, dropping some. In the table there are approximately 84,000 clones, roughly 80% of which are singletons. This receptor was identified in an adult with an advanced solid tumor such as melanoma, head and neck, liver or kidney cancer. The material was CD4+ or CD8+ T cells sorted from blood, obtained in a trial of the OX40 agonist ivuxolimab. This rearrangement joins TRBV28 to TRBJ2-3; the match to TRBD2 covers 8 bases. The CDR3 is CASSLERGGLNTQYF. CDR3 nucleotide sequence: TGTGCCAGCAGTTTAGAACGGGGGGGCTTAAATACGCAGTATTTT.